One and the same sample provided the 25 T cell receptor beta chains below, sequenced in a study of beta chain features in type 1 diabetes. The study's findings and limits: Within each of all four CD4+ subsets, Type 1 diabetes patients had TCRB CDR3s that were moderately but significantly shorter.

These receptors lack a known antigen. Every isolated RNA sample was fully reverse transcribed, so sequencing captured expressed TCRB transcripts. The method was immunoSEQ multiplex PCR; TCRdb's version includes in-frame clones alone and lacks a portion of them. Of around 710,000 clones in the sample, roughly an eighth were seen once. Sequenced: naive CD4+ T cells from blood. The source is a man aged 25 to 40 with type 1 diabetes.

This clone appeared a few times. This rearrangement joins TRBV27 to TRBJ1-4, with a weak D call TRBD1 (6 bases). This CDR3 spans 14 amino acids. The germline gives CDR1 MNHEY, CDR2 SMNVEV (reference sequence). Trimming left V 0 bases short and J 8 bases short, with 10 bases between. The CDR3 spells CASSLSGAREKLFF. The CDR3, as DNA: TGTGCCAGCAGTTTATCGGGGGCGCGAGAAAAACTGTTTTTT.

This clone turned up a few times. This chain uses TRBV6-5 with TRBJ2-3; TRBD1 or TRBD2 may be the D gene (5 bases each). The CDR3 runs to 13 residues. The germline gives CDR1 MNHEY, CDR2 SVGAGI. V lost 10 bases to trimming and J lost 4 bases, with 15 bases between them. DNA for the CDR3: TGTGCCACCCGGGGCCGGGCCCCAGATACGCAGTATTTT. Amino acids: CATRGRAPDTQYF.

This clone was detected only a few times. The chain combines TRBV9 with TRBJ2-2; D remains unclear. V was clipped by 0 bases and J by 4 bases, with 7 bases between them. This CDR3 spans 14 amino acids. Germline loops: CDR1 SGDLS, CDR2 YYNGEE. The CDR3 spells CASSVVGVTGELFF. In DNA form, the CDR3 reads TGTGCCAGCAGCGTAGTTGGCGTCACCGGGGAGCTGTTTTTT.

This clone has just a few counts. The chain combines TRBV7-2 with TRBJ2-1; unclear D gene. In germline, CDR1 is SGHTA, CDR2 FQGNSA. CDR3 length equals 11 residues. Between the trimmed V and J ends, which lost 4 bases and 7 bases, there was a span of 5 bases. The CDR3 here is CASSSFNEQFF. CDR3 bases: TGTGCCAGCAGCTCCTTTAATGAGCAGTTCTTC. Looking up the rest from reference TRBV7-2 and TRBJ2-1 gives the full variable domain: GAGVSQSPSNKVTEKGKDVELRCDPISGHTALYWYRQSLGQGLEFLIYFQGNSAPDKSGLPSDRFSAERTGGSVSTLTIQRTQQEDSAVYLCASSSFNEQFFGPGTRLTVL.

The V call is TRBV6-5, the J call TRBJ2-7; the D gene could be TRBD1 or TRBD2 (6 bases each). Germline CDR1 MNHEY, CDR2 SVGAGI. V was pared by 4 bases and J by 7 bases, with 23 bases between. The CDR3 extends over 16 amino acids. This CDR3 reads CASSLQRPGARREQYF. The CDR3 nucleotides are TGTGCCAGCAGTTTACAAAGACCGGGGGCCCGTCGGGAGCAGTACTTC.

The V and J genes are TRBV19 and TRBJ2-2; unclear D gene. Trimming shortened V by 6 bases and J by 1 base, and 6 bases separated the two germline ends. Looked up from germline, CDR1 is LNHDA and CDR2 is SQIVND (reference sequence). This CDR3 comprises 13 residues. The CDR3 here is CASRSGNTGELFF. CDR3 bases: TGTGCCAGTAGATCGGGGAACACCGGGGAGCTGTTTTTT. The whole variable domain, filled in from reference TRBV19 and TRBJ2-2, reads DGGITQSPKYLFRKEGQNVTLSCEQNLNHDAMYWYRQDPGQGLRLIYYSQIVNDFQKGDIAEGYSVSREKKESFPLTVTSAQKNPTAFYLCASRSGNTGELFFGEGSRLTVL.

This clone was seen a handful of times. The chain has TRBV29-1 and TRBJ1-2; TRBD1 aligns across 7 bases. The germline V gene has CDR1 SQVTM and CDR2 ANQGSEA. This CDR3 spans 12 amino acids. Trimming removed 4 bases from V and 8 bases from J; junction bases left unmatched: 7. The CDR3 spells CSVGSQGEGYTF. CDR3 nucleotides: TGCAGCGTTGGCTCGCAGGGGGAGGGCTACACCTTC.

V gene TRBV7-2 combines with J gene TRBJ2-5; D remains ambiguous. CDR3 size: 11 residues. Per the germline V gene, CDR1 is SGHTA and CDR2 is FQGNSA. V was clipped by 6 bases and J by 4 bases, with 6 bases between them. DNA for the CDR3: TGTGCCAGCAGACTTTTAGAGACCCAGTACTTC. Protein product: CASRLLETQYF.

This clone showed up just a few times. V and J are TRBV5-1 and TRBJ2-7, with TRBD2 as a possible D gene (6 bases). The V gene's germline CDR1 is SGHRS and CDR2 YFSETQ. The CDR3 sequence is 16 residues long. The germline V and J ends were trimmed by 0 bases and 2 bases, with 15 bases remaining between them. The CDR3 sequence: CASSLVTGTQTYEQYF. The CDR3 nucleotides read TGCGCCAGCAGCTTGGTCACCGGGACTCAGACCTACGAGCAGTACTTC.

Comment on this clone: This same CDR3 is encoded by further DNA sequences in the sample. The chain links TRBV7-9 to TRBJ2-3; D not resolved. V lost 5 bases, J lost 6 bases, and 9 bases lay in between. Germline V gives CDR1 SEHNR, CDR2 FQNEAQ (reference sequence). CDR3 size: 12 residues. The CDR3 region has the DNA TGTGCCAGCAGCCTCGTAGGGGATACGCAGTATTTT. It specifies CASSLVGDTQYF.

The genes are TRBV2 and TRBJ1-3, with 7 bases identical to TRBD1. Germline CDR1 is SNHLY and CDR2 is FYNNEI. Losses at the gene ends were 2 bases for V and 3 bases for J; bases not matched to a gene: 4. The CDR3 consists of 15 residues. CDR3: CASSEQGVGGNTIYF. In DNA form, the CDR3 reads TGTGCCAGCAGTGAACAGGGGGTTGGTGGAAACACCATATATTTT.

V usage is TRBV29-1 and J usage is TRBJ2-7; D might be TRBD2 (7 bases). The germline gives CDR1 SQVTM, CDR2 ANQGSEA. This CDR3 region has 13 residues. Trimming took 2 bases from V and 6 from J, leaving 14 bases between them. The CDR3 DNA reads as TGCAGCGTTGAAAAGGGGGGGAGTGGCGAGCAGTACTTC. This translates into CSVEKGGSGEQYF.

This clone was seen a few times. DNA of the CDR3: TGTGCCATCAGTGACCGGGACAGGGTTGGATTTCGGTACTTC. The encoded protein is CAISDRDRVGFRYF. The V call is TRBV10-3, the J call TRBJ2-7; TRBD1 agrees at 9 bases. The germline V gene has CDR1 ENHRY and CDR2 SYGVKD. The CDR3 length is 14 residues. The V segment lost 3 bases and the J segment 12 bases; nucleotides outside the gene matches: 12.

The J gene is TRBJ1-2, the V gene TRBV29-1; possibly TRBD1 for D (5 bases). Germline CDR1 SQVTM, CDR2 ANQGSEA. The CDR3 contains 13 residues. V lost 4 bases, J lost 8 bases, and 17 bases lay in between. CDR3 sequence (DNA): TGCAGCGTTGGCCTCGACAGCGCGGGAGGCTACACCTTC. Its protein product is CSVGLDSAGGYTF.

This clone was seen only a few times. CDR3 region: CASSTHLAGTQYF. The CDR3 DNA is TGTGCCAGTAGTACCCACCTAGCTGGTACGCAGTATTTT. The J gene is TRBJ2-3, the V gene TRBV19, with a possible D match to TRBD2 (5 bases). V lost 4 bases to trimming and J lost 8 bases, with 13 bases between them. CDR1 is LNHDA, CDR2 SQIVND, per germline (reference sequence). CDR3 length: 13 residues.

The V call is TRBV18, the J call TRBJ2-7, with no clear D. Trimming took 0 bases from V and 7 from J, leaving 10 bases between them. The CDR3 has 13 residues. CDR1 and CDR2 from the germline V gene are KGHSH and LQKENI. The CDR3 coding sequence is TGTGCCAGCTCACCACCGGCGGCCCAGGAGCAGTACTTC. Encoded protein: CASSPPAAQEQYF.

This clone has only a few counts. The genes are TRBV4-2 and TRBJ2-2, with TRBD2 identical over 10 bases. V lost 4 bases to trimming and J lost 1 base; unmatched junction nucleotides: 3. The CDR3 extends over 16 amino acids. In germline, CDR1 is LGHNA, CDR2 YNFKEQ. The CDR3 here is CASSRGLAMNTGELFF. CDR3 DNA sequence: TGTGCCAGCAGCCGGGGACTAGCGATGAACACCGGGGAGCTGTTTTTT.

This chain joins TRBV13 and TRBJ2-1; 11 bases are shared with TRBD2. Germline CDR1 reads PRHDT; CDR2 reads FYEKMQ (reference sequence). The CDR3 totals 17 residues. With 0 bases clipped from V and 2 bases from J, the junction kept 3 bases outside the gene matches. The CDR3 loop is CASSLGTSGAPYNEQFF. In DNA form, the CDR3 reads TGTGCCAGCAGCTTAGGGACTAGCGGGGCCCCCTACAATGAGCAGTTCTTC.

The gene calls are TRBV19 and TRBJ2-5; D is unclear. The CDR3 has 13 amino acids. The V gene's germline CDR1 is LNHDA and CDR2 SQIVND (reference sequence). V was shortened by 5 bases and J by 5 bases, with 12 bases between the two germline ends. The CDR3 loop is CASSSAPAETQYF. For the CDR3, the DNA is TGTGCCAGTAGTTCTGCCCCCGCGGAGACCCAGTACTTC.

The gene calls are TRBV11-2 and TRBJ2-7; TRBD2 matches 7 bases. Trimming took 5 bases from V and 2 from J; bases not matched to a gene: 6. There are 14 residues in the CDR3. Per germline, CDR1 SGHAT and CDR2 FQNNGV. The CDR3 loop reads CASSASSGPYEQYF. As DNA, the CDR3 is TGTGCCAGCAGCGCGTCTAGCGGACCCTACGAGCAGTACTTC.

The chain joins TRBV5-1 to TRBJ2-1; weak D call: TRBD2 (6 bases). This CDR3 is 18 amino acids long. In germline, CDR1 is SGHRS, CDR2 YFSETQ. Trimming cost V 4 bases and J 1 base, with 21 bases left between them. CDR3 loop: CASSPNALRGRSYNEQFF. CDR3 in DNA: TGCGCCAGCAGCCCCAATGCCCTCCGGGGGAGGTCCTACAATGAGCAGTTCTTC.

This clone showed up just a few times. The chain recombines TRBV10-3 with TRBJ2-3; D is possibly TRBD2 (5 bases). Deletions cut 0 bases from V and 2 bases from J, with 9 bases between. CDR3 size: 15 residues. Germline values: CDR1 ENHRY, CDR2 SYGVKD. Here the CDR3 DNA reads TGTGCCATCAGTGAGTCTTACGGGAACACAGATACGCAGTATTTT. As protein: CAISESYGNTDTQYF.

A note on this clone: A much larger clone lies a single base off, so this may be a read error. Other nucleotide sequences from this sample produce the same CDR3. The rearrangement uses TRBV27 and TRBJ2-1; D uncertain. The V gene lost 5 bases and the J gene lost 4 bases, with 3 bases spanning the gap. This CDR3 spans 11 amino acids. Germline-derived CDR1 and CDR2 are MNHEY and SMNVEV (reference sequence). The CDR3: CASSLYNEQFF. CDR3 sequence (DNA): TGTGCCAGCAGTCTTTACAATGAGCAGTTCTTC.

V gene TRBV7-2 combines with J gene TRBJ2-7, with 8 bases fitting TRBD2. Germline V gene data show CDR1 as SGHTA and CDR2 as FQGNSA. J lost 3 bases, V lost 4 bases, and 5 bases had no gene match. The CDR3 runs to 14 residues. CDR3 loop: CASSSLAGNYEQYF. Here the CDR3 DNA reads TGTGCCAGCAGCTCCTTAGCGGGGAACTACGAGCAGTACTTC. The whole variable domain, remainder taken from reference TRBV7-2 and TRBJ2-7, is GAGVSQSPSNKVTEKGKDVELRCDPISGHTALYWYRQSLGQGLEFLIYFQGNSAPDKSGLPSDRFSAERTGGSVSTLTIQRTQQEDSAVYLCASSSLAGNYEQYFGPGTRLTVT.

The CDR3 DNA follows: TGTGCCAGCAGTGAATTGGTGGCAGGGGGGTTGGATAGCAATCAGCCCCAGCATTTT. Protein: CASSELVAGGLDSNQPQHF. The chain joins TRBV6-1 to TRBJ1-5, with 7 bases fitting TRBD1. This CDR3 comprises 19 residues. The V gene end was trimmed by 2 bases and the J gene end by 0 bases; junction bases not matched to a gene: 13. Germline CDR1 and CDR2: MNHNS and SASEGT.